Each of the 22 T cell receptor beta chains below was sequenced from the same sample in a study of CD8+CD57+ T cells in acquired aplastic anemia (dated by TCRdb to between 2017 and 2018). Sequencing was carried out with an Illumina HiSeq 2000. Genomic DNA served as template for TCR beta VDJ combination and CDR3 sequence profiling. TCRdb reprocessed the public reads (quality trimming at Q25 with fastp, clone calling with MiXCR) and kept in-frame beta chains. Rows with one shared CDR3 protein collapse into an entry with the most common genes and DNA. The sample includes more than 150,000 distinct CDR3 sequences, with 64% observed a single time. The top ten clones comprise roughly 46% of the sample. The sequencing sample was made of sorted CD4+, CD8+, or CD8+CD57+ T cells (not recorded which) from PBMCs. The receptor set was obtained from a human donor with severe aplastic anemia or a healthy control (not recorded which).

This sequence joins TRBV9 and TRBJ1-1; D ambiguous. The CDR3 loop spans 15 amino acids. In germline, CDR1 is SGDLS, CDR2 YYNGEE. V was trimmed by 6 bases and J by 1 base, leaving 16 bases between them. The CDR3 DNA follows: TGTGCCAGCACAGCACTCGCCACCTCGAACACTGAAGCTTTCTTT. It yields the protein CASTALATSNTEAFF.

The chain couples TRBV9 to TRBJ1-2; D is undetermined. The CDR3 length is 15 residues. Germline V CDR1 and CDR2: SGDLS, YYNGEE. V was shortened by 3 bases and J by 3 bases, with 15 bases between the two germline ends. CDR3 amino acids: CASSARSTTDYGYTF. The DNA for the CDR3 is TGTGCCAGCAGCGCCCGTTCTACGACGGACTATGGCTACACCTTC.

J is TRBJ1-2 and V is TRBV7-2; the match to TRBD1 covers 8 bases. In germline, CDR1 is SGHTA, CDR2 FQGNSA. V lost 5 bases to trimming and J lost 4 bases; unmatched junction nucleotides: 6. The length of the CDR3 is 14 residues. Here the CDR3 reads CASSPGQESYGYTF. CDR3 bases: TGTGCCAGCAGCCCGGGACAGGAGAGCTATGGCTACACCTTC.

The gene calls are TRBV10-3 and TRBJ2-5; the D gene is possibly TRBD1 (5 bases). The CDR3 totals 13 residues. V lost 3 bases and J lost 5, with 10 bases in between. Germline V gene lookup returns CDR1 ENHRY and CDR2 SYGVKD. The CDR3 DNA follows: TGTGCCATCAGTGAAGGGGCGCGGGAGACCCAGTACTTC. This translates into CAISEGARETQYF.

The chain has TRBV7-2 and TRBJ1-6, with D possibly matching TRBD1 (6 bases). This CDR3 comprises 14 residues. Trimming removed 3 bases at V and 9 bases at J, with 12 bases between. In germline, CDR1 is SGHTA, CDR2 FQGNSA. As DNA, the CDR3 is TGTGCCAGCAGCTTGAGACAGGCCCCTTCACCCCTCCACTTT. It codes for CASSLRQAPSPLHF. The complete variable domain, with remaining parts taken from reference TRBV7-2 and TRBJ1-6, reads GAGVSQSPSNKVTEKGKDVELRCDPISGHTALYWYRQSLGQGLEFLIYFQGNSAPDKSGLPSDRFSAERTGGSVSTLTIQRTQQEDSAVYLCASSLRQAPSPLHFGNGTRLTVT.

This clonotype came up many times. This chain connects TRBV12-3 or TRBV12-4 to TRBJ2-5; D unclear. V gave up 4 bases and J gave up 1 base, with 10 bases separating them. CDR3 length equals 14 residues. CDR3 protein: CASSSLWGQETQYF. The CDR3 DNA is TGTGCCAGCAGTTCCCTGTGGGGCCAAGAGACCCAGTACTTC.

The V call is TRBV7-2, the J call TRBJ2-7, with D perhaps matching TRBD1 (5 bases). The length of the CDR3 is 16 residues. CDR1 and CDR2 (germline): SGHTA, FQGNSA. V shed 11 bases and J shed 1 base, with 24 bases lying between them. The CDR3 DNA is TGTGCCGGCACCCATCACCCAGGGTCTGGGTCCTACGAGCAGTACTTC. Amino acids: CAGTHHPGSGSYEQYF.

This sequence joins TRBV6-1 and TRBJ1-1; the D gene is possibly TRBD1 (5 bases). The CDR3 has 12 residues. Between the trimmed V and J ends, which lost 4 bases and 7 bases, there was a span of 10 bases. Germline loops: CDR1 MNHNS, CDR2 SASEGT. This CDR3 reads CASSVTQGEAFF. The CDR3 nucleotides read TGTGCCAGCAGTGTAACTCAGGGTGAAGCTTTCTTT.

The CDR3 loop reads CSARRRGETQYF. CDR3 DNA sequence: TGCAGTGCTAGGCGGCGGGGGGAGACCCAGTACTTC. V usage is TRBV20-1 and J usage is TRBJ2-5, with 7 bases fitting TRBD2. The CDR3 is 12 amino acids. The V segment lost 3 bases and the J segment 5 bases; nucleotides outside the gene matches: 3. Germline V gene sequence: CDR1 DFQATT, CDR2 SNEGSKA (reference sequence).

This clonotype was detected only a few times. The V call is TRBV7-9, the J call TRBJ2-7; the D gene is possibly TRBD2 (5 bases). Germline CDR1 SEHNR, CDR2 FQNEAQ (reference sequence). Deletions cut 5 bases from V and 0 bases from J, with 14 bases between. The CDR3 sequence is 15 residues long. In DNA, the CDR3 is TGTGCCAGCAGCCTAGTGACGGGAAACTCCTACGAGCAGTACTTC. It translates to CASSLVTGNSYEQYF.

This chain links TRBV19 with TRBJ2-5; 10 bases match TRBD1. Germline V gene lookup returns CDR1 LNHDA and CDR2 SQIVND (reference sequence). V was clipped by 6 bases and J by 2 bases; unmatched bases: 27. This CDR3 comprises 22 residues. CDR3 nucleotides: TGTGCCAGTAGGAGGACAGGGGGTTTCCTAACCGAGAACACCGGGGAACAAGAGACCCAGTACTTC. It codes for CASRRTGGFLTENTGEQETQYF.

For this clonotype: A junction end diverges from the germline sequence, so it may reflect a read error. The V gene is TRBV7-8, the J gene TRBJ2-1; the D gene is possibly TRBD2 (5 bases). The germline gives CDR1 SGHVS, CDR2 FQNEAQ. The CDR3 loop spans 18 amino acids. CDR3 in amino acids: CASSFRAGGSTFYNEQFF. The CDR3, as DNA: TGTGCCAGCAGCTTTCGGGCGGGTGGTAGTACGTTCTACAACGAGCAGTTCTTC.

The chain joins TRBV25-1 to TRBJ2-2; 14 nucleotides match TRBD2. The CDR3 covers 15 residues. With 3 bases clipped from V and 10 bases from J, the junction kept 4 bases outside the gene matches. Germline lookup yields CDR1 MGHDK and CDR2 SYGVNS. CDR3 coding DNA: TGTGCCAGCAGTGACTTGGGACTAGCGGGAGAGGAGCTGTTTTTT. Amino acid sequence: CASSDLGLAGEELFF.

CDR3 sequence: CASSLAEYSGGQETQYF. Here the CDR3 DNA reads TGCGCCAGCAGCTTGGCCGAGTATAGCGGGGGACAAGAGACCCAGTACTTC. This sequence joins TRBV5-1 and TRBJ2-5; 9 bases agree with TRBD2. The ends lost 0 bases at V and 2 bases at J; junction bases unmatched: 8. The CDR3 sequence is 17 residues long. CDR1 is SGHRS and CDR2 is YFSETQ in the germline V gene.

V is TRBV29-1 and J is TRBJ1-1; the match to TRBD1 covers 12 bases. Germline V gene sequence: CDR1 SQVTM, CDR2 ANQGSEA. CDR3 length: 13 amino acids. With V trimmed by 6 bases and J by 6 bases, 5 bases remained unmatched. The CDR3 nucleotides read TGCAGCGTGGCGGGACAGGGGGCACCTGAAGCTTTCTTT. Its protein product is CSVAGQGAPEAFF.

This chain joins TRBV29-1 and TRBJ2-3, with D possibly TRBD2 on 7 matching bases. Germline CDR1 and CDR2: SQVTM and ANQGSEA. The CDR3 consists of 16 residues. V was pared by 4 bases and J by 5 bases, with 22 bases between. The CDR3 here is CSVGRGGGPRVDTQYF. The DNA for the CDR3 is TGCAGCGTTGGTCGAGGGGGAGGGCCCAGGGTAGATACGCAGTATTTT.

In this sample, this clonotype turned up many times. The rearrangement uses TRBV19 and TRBJ2-1, with TRBD2 identical over 9 bases. V shed 5 bases, J shed 4 bases, and the junction held 6 bases outside the gene matches. This CDR3 has 15 amino acids. Germline V gene sequence: CDR1 LNHDA, CDR2 SQIVND (reference sequence). The CDR3 loop reads CASSVSGGLYNEQFF. CDR3 nucleotide sequence: TGTGCCAGTAGTGTCAGCGGGGGGCTTTACAATGAGCAGTTCTTC. The full variable domain, in which reference TRBV19 and TRBJ2-1 provide the parts outside the CDR3, is DGGITQSPKYLFRKEGQNVTLSCEQNLNHDAMYWYRQDPGQGLRLIYYSQIVNDFQKGDIAEGYSVSREKKESFPLTVTSAQKNPTAFYLCASSVSGGLYNEQFFGPGTRLTVL.

Turning to this clonotype: It is likely a read error, because the conserved phenylalanine at the end of the CDR3 is missing. The DNA is omitted, as the CDR3 cannot be located on it reliably, and the CDR3 follows TCRdb's listing. The chain joins TRBV2 to TRBJ1-1; the tabulated D call, TRBD1, remains unverified against the DNA. The CDR3 sequence runs 14 residues, both termini included. Germline assignment: CDR1 SNHLY and CDR2 FYNNEI. The CDR3 is CASSQTGWNTEALL.

This chain uses TRBV7-9 with TRBJ1-3; 8 nucleotides align to TRBD1. The CDR3 contains 14 residues. In germline, CDR1 is SEHNR, CDR2 FQNEAQ (reference sequence). J gave up 4 bases and V 4 bases, and 3 bases lay outside the gene matches. This chain's CDR3 is CASSSTGAGNTIYF. In DNA form, the CDR3 reads TGTGCCAGCAGCTCGACAGGGGCAGGAAACACCATATATTTT.

This clonotype was seen more than once but under ten times. The chain joins TRBV20-1 to TRBJ2-7; TRBD1 agrees at 10 bases. V lost 5 bases to trimming and J lost 6 bases; unmatched junction nucleotides: 4. Germline V gene data show CDR1 as DFQATT and CDR2 as SNEGSKA (reference sequence). This CDR3 has 12 amino acids. This CDR3 is CSAGGQGIEQYF. CDR3 DNA sequence: TGCAGTGCTGGGGGACAGGGGATCGAGCAGTACTTC.

The V call is TRBV29-1, the J call TRBJ1-5; no definite D call. V lost 5 bases, J lost 7 bases, and 18 bases lay in between. Per the germline V gene, CDR1 is SQVTM and CDR2 is ANQGSEA. The CDR3 spans 14 residues. The CDR3 sequence: CSVCQDSRGQPQHF. The CDR3 DNA sequence: TGCAGCGTTTGCCAGGACTCACGTGGACAGCCCCAGCATTTT.

This clonotype was recorded many times. V is TRBV15 and J is TRBJ2-7; D might be TRBD2 (5 bases). Germline V gene sequence: CDR1 LNHNV, CDR2 YYDKDF (reference sequence). V was clipped by 3 bases and J by 5 bases, with 17 bases between them. This CDR3 spans 15 amino acids. The CDR3 coding sequence is TGTGCCACCAGCAGGGCGGACTTCAATGATGACGAGCAGTACTTC. Encoded protein: CATSRADFNDDEQYF.